This T cell receptor beta chain came from a study of blood T cell repertoires in COVID-19. About the research overall: From T cells, B-cell-depleted T cells, or PBMCs came the material, which was cDNA or gDNA.

Authors' analysis steps: Estimation of nucleated cell counts was performed using reference gene primer amplification. Generated by immunoSEQ multiplex PCR, the TCRdb table keeps only in-frame clones and is missing some. For V, J and clone size, that table is used; D and trimming come from the DNA. Of a few hundred thousand clones in the sample, roughly nine tenths were seen once. CDR1 and CDR2 (germline): GTSNPN, SVGIG (reference sequence). The CDR3 is 10 residues long. V was clipped by 4 bases and J by 7 bases, with 7 bases between them. The source material was peripheral blood. The TCR originated in a woman aged 25 to 45 with COVID-19, enrolled during active disease. This chain uses TRBV30 with TRBJ1-2; the D gene is possibly TRBD1 (5 bases). CDR3 sequence reads: CAWTGPGYTF. The CDR3 DNA reads as TGTGCCTGGACAGGGCCTGGCTACACCTTC.